This TCR beta chain was observed in a study of blood T cell repertoires in COVID-19. Study in general: PBMCs, B-cell-depleted T cells, or T cells provided the cDNA or gDNA that made up the material.

Enrollment of patients from Seattle took place during active infection, with longitudinal follow-up. TCRdb's table, derived via immunoSEQ multiplex PCR, lists solely in-frame clones and lacks some. This table has under 400,000 clones, approximately 87% appearing once. V dropped 4 bases and J dropped 5; count of bases not matched to a gene: 10. The germline V gene has CDR1 MDHEN and CDR2 SYDVKM. CDR3 length: 16 residues. Source material: peripheral blood. The receptor's source is a woman in her 30s with COVID-19, enrolled during active disease. J is TRBJ2-3 and V is TRBV28, with TRBD1 identical over 9 bases. CDR3 in DNA: TGTGCCAGCAGTTATGCCCGGACAGGGGAACAAGATACGCAGTATTTT. Protein: CASSYARTGEQDTQYF.